This TCR beta chain was sequenced during a study of tumor and adjacent non-tumor tissue in lung cancer. The library came from three nested PCR rounds adapted from ARM-PCR protocols. TCRdb ran MiXCR on the multiplex PCR reads and lists one entry per CDR3 protein. The sample records about 76,000 distinct CDR3 sequences, around 70% being singletons. V lost 6 bases and J lost 8; bases outside the gene matches: 14. The CDR3 sequence is 16 residues long. Germline CDR1 reads MNHNS; CDR2 reads SASEGT. RNA was extracted from bulk tissue without any cell sorting. Newly diagnosed lung cancer patients had thoracic surgery in China, August–November 2014, without prior chemotherapy. As concerns this clonotype: No conserved phenylalanine or tryptophan ends this CDR3, so it is likely a read error.

Material: lung tumor tissue. This sequence joins TRBV6-1 and TRBJ2-1, with 9 bases that match TRBD1. The TCR sequence derives from an older woman with non-small cell lung cancer. CDR3 protein: CASSGSTGGSYDEQFL. Written as DNA, the CDR3 is TGTGCCAGCAGCGGATCGACAGGGGGATCATACGATGAGCAGTTCTTA.